The T cell receptor beta chain under discussion was sequenced for a study of T cell responses to AZD1222 COVID-19 vaccine. Study results and limitations: Baseline serostatus was positive in only a handful of AZD1222 recipients. With two AZD1222 doses given, Spike-specific TCR breadth and depth both rose.

TCRdb's copy holds only in-frame clones and misses some; the assay was immunoSEQ multiplex PCR. In the table there are 150,000 to 170,000 clones, around nine tenths of which are singletons. On this clone: Its specificity is unknown.

The sequence was obtained from an adult in good health. Material: peripheral blood, obtained on day 0 of AZD1222 vaccination.

This CDR3 is CASSFASGNTIYF. The CDR3 nucleotides are TGTGCCAGCAGTTTCGCCTCGGGAAACACCATATATTTT. The V and J genes are TRBV28 and TRBJ1-3; no reliable D call. V lost 3 bases and J 4 bases, leaving 7 bases between the germline ends. The CDR3 runs to 13 residues. CDR1 and CDR2 from the germline V gene are MDHEN and SYDVKM.